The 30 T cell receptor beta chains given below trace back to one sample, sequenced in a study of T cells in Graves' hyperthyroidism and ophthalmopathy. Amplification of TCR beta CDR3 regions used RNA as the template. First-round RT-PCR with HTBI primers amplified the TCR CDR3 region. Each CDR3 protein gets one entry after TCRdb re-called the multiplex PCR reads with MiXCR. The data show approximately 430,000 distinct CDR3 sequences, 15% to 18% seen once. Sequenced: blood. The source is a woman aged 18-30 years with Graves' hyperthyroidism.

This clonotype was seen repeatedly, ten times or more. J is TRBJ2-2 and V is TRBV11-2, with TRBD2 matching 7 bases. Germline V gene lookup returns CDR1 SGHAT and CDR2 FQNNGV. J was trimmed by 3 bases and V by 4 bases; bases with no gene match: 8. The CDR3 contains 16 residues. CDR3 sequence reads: CASSSIRLAYTGELFF. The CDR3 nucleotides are TGTGCCAGCAGCTCTATCAGACTAGCCTACACCGGGGAGCTGTTTTTT.

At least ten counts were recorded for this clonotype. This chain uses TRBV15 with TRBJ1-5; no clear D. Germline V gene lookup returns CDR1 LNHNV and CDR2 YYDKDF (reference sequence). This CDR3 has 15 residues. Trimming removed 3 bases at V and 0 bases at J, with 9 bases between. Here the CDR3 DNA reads TGTGCCACCAGCAGTGGCAGATATAGCAATCAGCCCCAGCATTTT. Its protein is CATSSGRYSNQPQHF. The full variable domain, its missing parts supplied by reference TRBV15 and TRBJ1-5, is DAMVIQNPRYQVTQFGKPVTLSCSQTLNHNVMYWYQQKSSQAPKLLFHYYDKDFNNEADTPDNFQSRRPNTSFCFLDIRSPGLGDTAMYLCATSSGRYSNQPQHFGDGTRLSIL.

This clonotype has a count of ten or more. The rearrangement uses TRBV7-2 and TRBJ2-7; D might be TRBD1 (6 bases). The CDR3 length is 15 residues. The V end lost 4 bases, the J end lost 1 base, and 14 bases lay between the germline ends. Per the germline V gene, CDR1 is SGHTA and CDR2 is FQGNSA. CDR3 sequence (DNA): TGTGCCAGCAGCTCGACCCCGGACAGTTCCTACGAGCAGTACTTC. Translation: CASSSTPDSSYEQYF.

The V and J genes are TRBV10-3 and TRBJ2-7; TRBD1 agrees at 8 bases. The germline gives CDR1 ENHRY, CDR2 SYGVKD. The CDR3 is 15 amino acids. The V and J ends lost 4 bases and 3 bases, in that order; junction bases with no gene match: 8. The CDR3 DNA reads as TGTGCCATCAGTGGAGGGGGACAGGCCAACTACGAGCAGTACTTC. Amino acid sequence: CAISGGGQANYEQYF.

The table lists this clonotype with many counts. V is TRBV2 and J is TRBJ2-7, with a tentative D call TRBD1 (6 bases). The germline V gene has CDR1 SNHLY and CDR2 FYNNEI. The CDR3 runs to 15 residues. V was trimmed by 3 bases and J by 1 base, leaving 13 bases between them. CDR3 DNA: TGTGCCAGCAGTGAGTCGGGGACACTATCCTACGAGCAGTACTTC. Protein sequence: CASSESGTLSYEQYF.

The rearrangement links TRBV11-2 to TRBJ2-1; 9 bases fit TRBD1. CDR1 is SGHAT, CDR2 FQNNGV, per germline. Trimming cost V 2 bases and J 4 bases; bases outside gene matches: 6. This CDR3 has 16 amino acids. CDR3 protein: CASSLSGTGRYNEQFF. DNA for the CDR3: TGTGCCAGCAGCTTATCGGGGACAGGGAGGTACAATGAGCAGTTCTTC.

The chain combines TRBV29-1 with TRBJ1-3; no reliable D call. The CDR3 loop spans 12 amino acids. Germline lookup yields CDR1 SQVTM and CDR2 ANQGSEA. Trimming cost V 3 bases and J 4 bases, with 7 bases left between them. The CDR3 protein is CSVEIVGNTIYF. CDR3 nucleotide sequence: TGCAGCGTTGAGATAGTAGGAAACACCATATATTTT.

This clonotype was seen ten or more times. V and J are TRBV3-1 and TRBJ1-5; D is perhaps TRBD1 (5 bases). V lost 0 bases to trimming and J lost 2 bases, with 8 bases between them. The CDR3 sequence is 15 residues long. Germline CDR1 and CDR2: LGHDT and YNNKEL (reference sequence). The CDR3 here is CASSQEGGGNQPQHF. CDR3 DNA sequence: TGTGCCAGCAGCCAAGAGGGGGGAGGCAATCAGCCCCAGCATTTT.

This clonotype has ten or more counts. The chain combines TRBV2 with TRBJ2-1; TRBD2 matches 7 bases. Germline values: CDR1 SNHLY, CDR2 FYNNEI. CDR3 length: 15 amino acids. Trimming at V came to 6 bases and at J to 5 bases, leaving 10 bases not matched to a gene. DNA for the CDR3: TGTGCCAGCAGCGACGGGACTAATTGGGACAATGAGCAGTTCTTC. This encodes CASSDGTNWDNEQFF.

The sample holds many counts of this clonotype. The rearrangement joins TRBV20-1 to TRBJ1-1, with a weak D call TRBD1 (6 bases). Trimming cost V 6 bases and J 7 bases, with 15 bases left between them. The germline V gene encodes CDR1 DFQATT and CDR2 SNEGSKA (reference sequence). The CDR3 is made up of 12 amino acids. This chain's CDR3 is CSAPSGGLEAFF. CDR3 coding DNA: TGCAGTGCCCCAAGTGGGGGCCTTGAAGCTTTCTTT.

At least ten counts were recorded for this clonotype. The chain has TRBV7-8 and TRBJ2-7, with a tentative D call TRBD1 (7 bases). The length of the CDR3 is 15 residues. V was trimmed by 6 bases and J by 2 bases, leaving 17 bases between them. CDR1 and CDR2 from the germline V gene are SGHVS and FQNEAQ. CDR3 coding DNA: TGTGCCAGCAGGGGGGGTGGGACAGCGCCCTACGAGCAGTACTTC. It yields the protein CASRGGGTAPYEQYF.

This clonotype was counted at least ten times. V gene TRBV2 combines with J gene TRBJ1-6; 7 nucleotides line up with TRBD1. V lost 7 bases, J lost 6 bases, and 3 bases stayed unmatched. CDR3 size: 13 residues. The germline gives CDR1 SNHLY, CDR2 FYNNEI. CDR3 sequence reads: CASKYRGNSPLHF. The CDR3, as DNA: TGTGCCAGCAAATACAGGGGTAATTCACCCCTCCACTTT. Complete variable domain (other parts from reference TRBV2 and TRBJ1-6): EPEVTQTPSHQVTQMGQEVILRCVPISNHLYFYWYRQILGQKVEFLVSFYNNEISEKSEIFDDQFSVERPDGSNFTLKIRSTKLEDSAMYFCASKYRGNSPLHFGNGTRLTVT.

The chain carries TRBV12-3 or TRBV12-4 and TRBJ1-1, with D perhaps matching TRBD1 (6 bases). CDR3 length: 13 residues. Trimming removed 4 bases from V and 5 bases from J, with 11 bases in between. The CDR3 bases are TGTGCCAGCAGTTCAACAGGGTATACTGAAGCTTTCTTT. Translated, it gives CASSSTGYTEAFF.

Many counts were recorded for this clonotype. The CDR3 DNA sequence: TGTGCCAGCAGCGACCTACAGGGGGCGAGGACTGAAGCTTTCTTT. Protein product: CASSDLQGARTEAFF. The chain has TRBV12-3 or TRBV12-4 and TRBJ1-1, with TRBD1 matching 9 bases. This CDR3 contains 15 residues. Germline trimming cut 6 bases from V and 5 bases from J; bases unmatched to any gene: 10.

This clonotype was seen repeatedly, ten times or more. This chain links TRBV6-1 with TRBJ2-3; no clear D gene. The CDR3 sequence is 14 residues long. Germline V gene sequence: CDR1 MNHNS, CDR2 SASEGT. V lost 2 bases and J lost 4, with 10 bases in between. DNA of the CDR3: TGTGCCAGCAGTGAACCAACAGCCCCAGATACGCAGTATTTT. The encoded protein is CASSEPTAPDTQYF.

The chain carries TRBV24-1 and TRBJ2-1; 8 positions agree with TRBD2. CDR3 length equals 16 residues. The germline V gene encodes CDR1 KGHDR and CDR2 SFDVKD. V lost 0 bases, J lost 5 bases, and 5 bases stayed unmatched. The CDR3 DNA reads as TGTGCCACCAGTGATTTGAGCGGGGGCTTGGACAATGAGCAGTTCTTC. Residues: CATSDLSGGLDNEQFF.

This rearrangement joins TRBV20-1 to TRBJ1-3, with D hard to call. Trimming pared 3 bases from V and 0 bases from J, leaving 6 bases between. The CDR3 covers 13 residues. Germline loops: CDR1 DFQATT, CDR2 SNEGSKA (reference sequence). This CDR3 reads CSARANSGNTIYF. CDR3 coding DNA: TGCAGTGCTAGGGCGAACTCTGGAAACACCATATATTTT.

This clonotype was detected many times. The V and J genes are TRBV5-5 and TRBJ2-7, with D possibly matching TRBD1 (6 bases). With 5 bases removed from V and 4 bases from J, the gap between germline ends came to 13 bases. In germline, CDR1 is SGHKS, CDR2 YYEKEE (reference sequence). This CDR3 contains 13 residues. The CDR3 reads CASSKDRIYEQYF. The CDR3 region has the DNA TGTGCCAGCAGTAAAGACAGGATATACGAGCAGTACTTC. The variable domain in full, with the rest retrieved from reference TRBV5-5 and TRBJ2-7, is DAGVTQSPTHLIKTRGQQVTLRCSPISGHKSVSWYQQVLGQGPQFIFQYYEKEERGRGNFPDRFSARQFPNYSSELNVNALLLGDSALYLCASSKDRIYEQYFGPGTRLTVT.

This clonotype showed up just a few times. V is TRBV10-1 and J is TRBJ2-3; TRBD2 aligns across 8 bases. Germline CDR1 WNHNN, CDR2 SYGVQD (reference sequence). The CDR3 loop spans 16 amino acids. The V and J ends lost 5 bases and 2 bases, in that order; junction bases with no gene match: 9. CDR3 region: CASSSGAGAYTDTQYF. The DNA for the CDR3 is TGCGCCAGCAGTTCTGGAGCGGGGGCCTACACAGATACGCAGTATTTT.

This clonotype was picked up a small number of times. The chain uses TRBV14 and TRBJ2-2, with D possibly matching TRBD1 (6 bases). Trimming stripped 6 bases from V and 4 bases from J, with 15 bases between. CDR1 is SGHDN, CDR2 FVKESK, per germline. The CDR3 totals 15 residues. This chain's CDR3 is CASRLGQLGTGELFF. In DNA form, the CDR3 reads TGTGCCAGCAGACTCGGACAGCTAGGCACCGGGGAGCTGTTTTTT.

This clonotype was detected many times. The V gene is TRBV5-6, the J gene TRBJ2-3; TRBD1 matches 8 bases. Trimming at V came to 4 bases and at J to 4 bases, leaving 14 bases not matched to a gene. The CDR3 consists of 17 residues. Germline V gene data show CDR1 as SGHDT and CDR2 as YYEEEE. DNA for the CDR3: TGTGCCAGCAGCCGGGACTTCGGCAGGGGGCGCCCAGATACGCAGTATTTT. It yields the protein CASSRDFGRGRPDTQYF.

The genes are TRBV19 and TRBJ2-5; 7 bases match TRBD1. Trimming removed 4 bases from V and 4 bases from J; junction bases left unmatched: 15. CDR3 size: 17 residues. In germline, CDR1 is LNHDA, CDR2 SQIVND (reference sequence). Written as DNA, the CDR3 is TGTGCCAGTAGTACGAAACACAGGGGTCCAAAGGGAGAGACCCAGTACTTC. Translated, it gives CASSTKHRGPKGETQYF.

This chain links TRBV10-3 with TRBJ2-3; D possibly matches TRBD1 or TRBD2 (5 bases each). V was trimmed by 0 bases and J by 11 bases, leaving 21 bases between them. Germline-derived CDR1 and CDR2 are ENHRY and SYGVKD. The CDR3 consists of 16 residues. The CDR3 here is CAISESGAPRLSRQYF. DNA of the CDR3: TGTGCCATCAGTGAGTCCGGGGCCCCCCGGCTTTCTAGGCAGTATTTT.

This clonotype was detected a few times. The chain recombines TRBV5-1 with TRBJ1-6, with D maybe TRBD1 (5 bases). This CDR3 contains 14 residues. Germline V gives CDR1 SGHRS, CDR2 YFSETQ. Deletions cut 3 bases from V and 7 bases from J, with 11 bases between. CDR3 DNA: TGCGCCAGCAGCTCGACAACAGGAAATTCACCCCTCCACTTT. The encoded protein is CASSSTTGNSPLHF.

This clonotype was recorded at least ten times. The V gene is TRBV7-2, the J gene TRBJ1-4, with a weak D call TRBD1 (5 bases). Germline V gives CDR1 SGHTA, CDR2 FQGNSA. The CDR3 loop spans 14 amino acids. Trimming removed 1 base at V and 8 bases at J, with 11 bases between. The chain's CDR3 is CASSLDGGGEKLFF. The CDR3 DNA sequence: TGTGCCAGCAGCTTAGATGGGGGGGGGGAAAAACTGTTTTTT.

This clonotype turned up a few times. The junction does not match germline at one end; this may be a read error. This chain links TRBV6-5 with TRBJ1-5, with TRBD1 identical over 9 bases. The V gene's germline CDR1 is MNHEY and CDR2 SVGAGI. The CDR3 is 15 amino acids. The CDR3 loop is CAGSYLDRGYQPQHF. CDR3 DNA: TGTGCCGGCAGTTACCTGGACAGGGGATATCAGCCCCAGCATTTT.

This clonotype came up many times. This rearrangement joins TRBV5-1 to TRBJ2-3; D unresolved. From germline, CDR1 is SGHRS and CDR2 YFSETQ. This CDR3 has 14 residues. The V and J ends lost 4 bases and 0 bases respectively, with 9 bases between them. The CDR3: CASSLLTSTDTQYF. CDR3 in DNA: TGCGCCAGCAGCCTATTGACTAGCACAGATACGCAGTATTTT.

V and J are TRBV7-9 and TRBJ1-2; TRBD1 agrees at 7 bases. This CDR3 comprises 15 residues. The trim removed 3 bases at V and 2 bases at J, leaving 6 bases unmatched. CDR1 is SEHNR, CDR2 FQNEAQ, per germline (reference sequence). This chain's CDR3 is CASSFSAGGNYGYTF. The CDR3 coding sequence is TGTGCCAGCAGCTTTTCGGCAGGGGGAAACTATGGCTACACCTTC. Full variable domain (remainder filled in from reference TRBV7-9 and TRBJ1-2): DTGVSQNPRHKITKRGQNVTFRCDPISEHNRLYWYRQTLGQGPEFLTYFQNEAQLEKSRLLSDRFSAERPKGSFSTLEIQRTEQGDSAMYLCASSFSAGGNYGYTFGSGTRLTVV.

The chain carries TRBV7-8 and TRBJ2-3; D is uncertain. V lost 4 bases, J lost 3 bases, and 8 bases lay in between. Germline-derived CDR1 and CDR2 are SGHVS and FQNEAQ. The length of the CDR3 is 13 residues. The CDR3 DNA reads TGTGCCAGCAGCTCCGCCAGAACAGATACGCAGTATTTT. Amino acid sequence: CASSSARTDTQYF.

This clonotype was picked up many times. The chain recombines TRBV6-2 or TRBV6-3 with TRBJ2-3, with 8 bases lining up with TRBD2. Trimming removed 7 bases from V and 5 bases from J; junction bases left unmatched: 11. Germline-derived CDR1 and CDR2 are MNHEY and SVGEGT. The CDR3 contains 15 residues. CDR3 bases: TGTGCCAGCAATTCGGGGGGGGGCCAAGTAGATACGCAGTATTTT. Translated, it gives CASNSGGGQVDTQYF.